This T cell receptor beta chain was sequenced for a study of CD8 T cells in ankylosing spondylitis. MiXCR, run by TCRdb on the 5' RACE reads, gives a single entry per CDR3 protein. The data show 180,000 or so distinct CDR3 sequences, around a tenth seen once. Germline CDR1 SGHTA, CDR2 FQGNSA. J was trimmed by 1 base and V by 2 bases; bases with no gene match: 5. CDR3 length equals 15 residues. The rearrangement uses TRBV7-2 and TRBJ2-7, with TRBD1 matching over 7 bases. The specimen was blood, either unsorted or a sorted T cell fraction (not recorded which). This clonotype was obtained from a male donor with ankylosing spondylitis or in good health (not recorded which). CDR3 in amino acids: CASSLSGQLSYEQYF. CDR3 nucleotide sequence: TGTGCCAGCAGCTTATCGGGACAGTTGTCCTACGAGCAGTACTTC.